One sample yielded the 3 T cell receptor beta chains listed below, sequenced in a study of cytomegalovirus exposure and HLA in healthy donors. The PCR had 60 Vbeta and 13 Jbeta primers. Produced via immunoSEQ multiplex PCR; TCRdb's table is partial and in-frame only. The sample has over 150,000 clones; about three quarters are singletons. The sequenced sample was PBMCs. These receptors were taken from a woman in her 30s in good health and CMV-seronegative.

The rearrangement links TRBV27 to TRBJ2-7; 7 bases are shared with TRBD2. This CDR3 has 15 residues. Germline CDR1 MNHEY, CDR2 SMNVEV (reference sequence). Losses at the gene ends were 4 bases for V and 6 bases for J; bases not matched to a gene: 12. The CDR3 loop is CASSSTGLFTFEQYF. CDR3 coding DNA: TGTGCCAGCAGTTCCACGGGACTATTTACTTTCGAGCAGTACTTC.

This chain links TRBV28 with TRBJ1-2; 7 bases match TRBD1. Per the germline V gene, CDR1 is MDHEN and CDR2 is SYDVKM. Germline trimming cut 6 bases from V and 3 bases from J; bases unmatched to any gene: 4. CDR3 size: 13 residues. CDR3 loop: CASSSDRHYGYTF. CDR3 nucleotides: TGTGCCAGCAGCTCGGACAGGCACTATGGCTACACCTTC.

This chain connects TRBV11-3 to TRBJ2-1, with 7 nucleotides matching TRBD2. The CDR3 runs to 17 residues. The V gene end was trimmed by 0 bases and the J gene end by 3 bases; junction bases not matched to a gene: 8. Germline loops: CDR1 SGHNT, CDR2 YENEEA. CDR3 DNA: TGTGCCAGCAGCTTAGATCTGGGCGGGAGAATCTACAATGAGCAGTTCTTC. It codes for CASSLDLGGRIYNEQFF.